The 21 T cell receptor beta chains listed next were all sequenced from one sample in a study of T cells in Graves' hyperthyroidism and ophthalmopathy. TCR beta CDR3 regions were amplified from RNA. The primer set for the first-round RT-PCR of the TCR CDR3 was HTBI. TCRdb reprocessed the multiplex PCR reads via MiXCR and lists one record per CDR3 protein. The sample lists under 550,000 distinct CDR3 sequences, nearly 20% occurring once. The sample consisted of blood. The origin of the receptors is a man aged 40-50 years with Graves' ophthalmopathy.

Only a few counts were recorded for this clonotype. This rearrangement joins TRBV5-4 to TRBJ2-7, with 14 bases aligning to TRBD2. The CDR3 loop spans 16 amino acids. The J segment lost 7 bases and the V segment lost 5 bases, leaving 11 bases of the junction unmatched. Germline V gene lookup returns CDR1 SGHNT and CDR2 YYREEE (reference sequence). CDR3 DNA: TGTGCCAGCAGACCCCCGGGACTAGCGGGAGCGGGTGAGCAGTACTTC. It yields the protein CASRPPGLAGAGEQYF. Full variable domain (missing parts from reference TRBV5-4 and TRBJ2-7): ETGVTQSPTHLIKTRGQQVTLRCSSQSGHNTVSWYQQALGQGPQFIFQYYREEENGRGNFPPRFSGLQFPNYSSELNVNALELDDSALYLCASRPPGLAGAGEQYFGPGTRLTVT.

The V call is TRBV28, the J call TRBJ2-7; 9 nucleotides align to TRBD1. Germline V gene data show CDR1 as MDHEN and CDR2 as SYDVKM. The CDR3 has 12 residues. Unmatched junction bases numbered 4, after V lost 6 bases and J lost 7 bases. The CDR3 DNA is TGTGCCAGCAGCTACGGGACAGGGGAGCAGTACTTC. Residues: CASSYGTGEQYF.

This clonotype has a count of ten or more. This sequence joins TRBV12-3 or TRBV12-4 and TRBJ2-2, with a tentative D call TRBD1 (5 bases). V lost 2 bases, J lost 1 base, and 5 bases lay in between. The CDR3 loop spans 14 amino acids. CDR3 in DNA: TGTGCCAGCAGTTTAAGGGGGAACACCGGGGAGCTGTTTTTT. It is translated as CASSLRGNTGELFF.

This chain uses TRBV20-1 with TRBJ2-5; 8 positions match TRBD2. Germline V CDR1 and CDR2: DFQATT, SNEGSKA (reference sequence). V lost 4 bases, J lost 2 bases, and 6 bases stayed unmatched. The CDR3 runs 14 residues. The CDR3 is CSAIPGGGQETQYF. CDR3 in DNA: TGCAGTGCTATCCCGGGAGGGGGACAAGAGACCCAGTACTTC.

The chain joins TRBV7-9 to TRBJ2-5; TRBD2 agrees at 8 bases. The CDR3 has 14 amino acids. Germline V gene sequence: CDR1 SEHNR, CDR2 FQNEAQ (reference sequence). Trimming cost V 5 bases and J 5 bases; bases outside gene matches: 7. The CDR3 loop reads CASSPGGEAETQYF. DNA for the CDR3: TGTGCCAGCAGCCCCGGGGGGGAGGCGGAGACCCAGTACTTC.

In its sample, this clonotype was seen a few times. V gene TRBV5-1 combines with J gene TRBJ1-1, with D unclear. V lost 0 bases and J 6 bases, leaving 9 bases between the germline ends. The CDR3 spans 13 residues. In germline, CDR1 is SGHRS, CDR2 YFSETQ. Written as DNA, the CDR3 is TGCGCCAGCAGCTTGGCGGTTCGGTCTGAAGCTTTCTTT. Encoded protein: CASSLAVRSEAFF.

This clonotype was found many times. The CDR3 bases are TGTGCCAGCAGCTTAAGGCTAGCGTCAGATACGCAGTATTTT. As protein: CASSLRLASDTQYF. This sequence joins TRBV7-2 and TRBJ2-3, with D perhaps TRBD2 (6 bases). Deletions cut 2 bases from V and 4 bases from J, with 10 bases between. CDR3 size: 14 residues. From germline, CDR1 is SGHTA and CDR2 FQGNSA.

This clonotype has just a few counts. The rearrangement links TRBV6-1 to TRBJ1-1; D is uncertain. V was shortened by 2 bases and J by 4 bases, with 14 bases between the two germline ends. Germline V CDR1 and CDR2: MNHNS, SASEGT. CDR3 size: 15 residues. CDR3 amino acids: CASSERVGRTTEAFF. The CDR3 nucleotides read TGTGCCAGCAGTGAAAGGGTGGGCAGGACCACTGAAGCTTTCTTT.

The V call is TRBV20-1, the J call TRBJ2-1; TRBD2 matches 8 bases. The CDR3 has 14 amino acids. The germline CDR1 and CDR2 sequences are DFQATT and SNEGSKA (reference sequence). V dropped 0 bases and J dropped 7; count of bases not matched to a gene: 5. The CDR3, as DNA: TGCAGTGCTAGAGATCTGGGCGGGGGGAATGAGCAGTTCTTC. This translates into CSARDLGGGNEQFF.

This clonotype appeared a few times. The V gene is TRBV6-1, the J gene TRBJ1-1; D may be TRBD1 (6 bases). This CDR3 has 13 residues. Germline-derived CDR1 and CDR2 are MNHNS and SASEGT. The V end was cut by 5 bases, the J end by 4 bases, with 11 bases between. CDR3 coding DNA: TGTGCCAGCAGTTCCCTGGGGGCCACTGAAGCTTTCTTT. As protein: CASSSLGATEAFF.

The genes are TRBV2 and TRBJ1-5; TRBD1 aligns across 7 bases. Germline-derived CDR1 and CDR2 are SNHLY and FYNNEI. V lost 0 bases, J lost 4 bases, and 3 bases stayed unmatched. The CDR3 totals 15 residues. The CDR3 region is CASSEARGRNQPQHF. Here the CDR3 DNA reads TGTGCCAGCAGTGAAGCGAGGGGGCGGAATCAGCCCCAGCATTTT.

This clonotype was seen more than once but under ten times. This chain links TRBV7-6 with TRBJ1-5; possibly TRBD1 for D (6 bases). CDR1 and CDR2 (germline): SGHVS, FNYEAQ. The CDR3 has 14 residues. V lost 4 bases, J lost 8 bases, and 15 bases lay in between. In DNA, the CDR3 is TGTGCCAGCAGCTCGGACAGTAGCAAGAAGCCCCAGCATTTT. This codes for CASSSDSSKKPQHF.

This chain joins TRBV20-1 and TRBJ2-1; 8 bases map to TRBD1. From germline, CDR1 is DFQATT and CDR2 SNEGSKA (reference sequence). The CDR3 length is 15 residues. The V and J ends lost 3 bases and 5 bases, in that order; junction bases with no gene match: 9. CDR3 protein: CSASDPGQVNNEQFF. CDR3 DNA sequence: TGCAGTGCTAGCGATCCGGGACAGGTCAACAATGAGCAGTTCTTC.

Many counts were recorded for this clonotype. The genes are TRBV12-3 or TRBV12-4 and TRBJ2-7, with 11 nucleotides matching TRBD1. This CDR3 is 15 amino acids long. Germline trimming cut 6 bases from V and 5 bases from J; bases unmatched to any gene: 9. This chain's CDR3 is CASRSHGTGGHEQYF. CDR3 sequence (DNA): TGTGCCAGCAGAAGCCACGGGACAGGGGGGCACGAGCAGTACTTC.

This clonotype occurred a few times. This chain joins TRBV6-5 and TRBJ2-2; 9 bases match TRBD2. This CDR3 spans 15 amino acids. The germline CDR1 and CDR2 sequences are MNHEY and SVGAGI. V lost 2 bases and J lost 6; bases outside the gene matches: 4. CDR3 in DNA: TGTGCCAGCAGTTACCAGGGACTAGCAGCCGGGGAGCTGTTTTTT. Residues: CASSYQGLAAGELFF.

The chain recombines TRBV20-1 with TRBJ1-1; D remains unclear. V was trimmed by 4 bases and J by 1 base, leaving 25 bases between them. The CDR3 sequence is 18 residues long. Germline-derived CDR1 and CDR2 are DFQATT and SNEGSKA (reference sequence). DNA of the CDR3: TGCAGTGCTAAAAACCTATTCGCGGTGGACCCGGCGAACACTGAAGCTTTCTTT. Amino acid sequence: CSAKNLFAVDPANTEAFF.

The genes are TRBV5-1 and TRBJ2-7; 10 nucleotides agree with TRBD1. Looked up from germline, CDR1 is SGHRS and CDR2 is YFSETQ. CDR3 length: 16 amino acids. The ends lost 2 bases at V and 3 bases at J; junction bases unmatched: 8. CDR3 DNA: TGCGCCAGCAGCTTCTCGGGACAGGGGACGGGCTACGAGCAGTACTTC. Its protein product is CASSFSGQGTGYEQYF.

This clonotype was counted only a few times. V is TRBV7-9 and J is TRBJ1-2, with 7 bases identical to TRBD1. Germline V gene sequence: CDR1 SEHNR, CDR2 FQNEAQ (reference sequence). The V and J ends lost 8 bases and 4 bases, in that order; junction bases with no gene match: 1. The CDR3 sequence is 11 residues long. The CDR3 spells CASGTVYGYTF. DNA of the CDR3: TGTGCCAGCGGGACAGTCTATGGCTACACCTTC.

CDR3 nucleotides: TGTGCCAGCTCACCACTCCAGGGGGACTATGGCTACACCTTC. Encoded protein: CASSPLQGDYGYTF. The J gene is TRBJ1-2, the V gene TRBV18; TRBD1 agrees at 7 bases. The germline gives CDR1 KGHSH, CDR2 LQKENI. The CDR3 has 14 amino acids. Unmatched junction bases numbered 2, after V lost 1 base and J lost 3 bases.

J is TRBJ1-4 and V is TRBV4-3; 9 bases fit TRBD1. The CDR3 sequence is 15 residues long. With 4 bases clipped from V and 8 bases from J, the junction kept 8 bases outside the gene matches. Per the germline V gene, CDR1 is LGHNA and CDR2 is YSLEER. In nucleotides, the CDR3 is TGCGCCAGCAGCCCCCACAGGGGGCAGGAGGAAAAACTGTTTTTT. Amino acids: CASSPHRGQEEKLFF.

This clonotype has ten or more counts. The V and J genes are TRBV12-5 and TRBJ2-1; TRBD2 might be the D (7 bases). Germline lookup yields CDR1 LGHNT and CDR2 FRNRAP. The ends were cut back, 0 bases at V and 4 bases at J, with 13 bases in the middle. CDR3 length equals 16 residues. Written as DNA, the CDR3 is TGTGCTAGTGGTTTGGTACCGGGGGGCGGGTACAATGAGCAGTTCTTC. Translated, it gives CASGLVPGGGYNEQFF.